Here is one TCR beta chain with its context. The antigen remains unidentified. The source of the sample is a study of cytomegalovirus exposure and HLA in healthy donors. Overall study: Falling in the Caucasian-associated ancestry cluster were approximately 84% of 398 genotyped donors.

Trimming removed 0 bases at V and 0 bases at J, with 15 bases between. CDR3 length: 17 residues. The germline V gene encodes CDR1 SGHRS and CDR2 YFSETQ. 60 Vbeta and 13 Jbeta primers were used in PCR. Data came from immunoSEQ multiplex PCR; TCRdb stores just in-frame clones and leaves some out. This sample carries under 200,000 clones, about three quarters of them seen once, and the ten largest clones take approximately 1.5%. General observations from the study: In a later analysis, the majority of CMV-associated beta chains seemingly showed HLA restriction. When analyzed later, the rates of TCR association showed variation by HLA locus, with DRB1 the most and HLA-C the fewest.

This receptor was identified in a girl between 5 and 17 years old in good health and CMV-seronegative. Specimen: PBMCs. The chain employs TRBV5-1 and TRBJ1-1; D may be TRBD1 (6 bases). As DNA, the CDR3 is TGCGCCAGCAGCTTGGAGGGGACATCTCTAATGAACACTGAAGCTTTCTTT. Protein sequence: CASSLEGTSLMNTEAFF.